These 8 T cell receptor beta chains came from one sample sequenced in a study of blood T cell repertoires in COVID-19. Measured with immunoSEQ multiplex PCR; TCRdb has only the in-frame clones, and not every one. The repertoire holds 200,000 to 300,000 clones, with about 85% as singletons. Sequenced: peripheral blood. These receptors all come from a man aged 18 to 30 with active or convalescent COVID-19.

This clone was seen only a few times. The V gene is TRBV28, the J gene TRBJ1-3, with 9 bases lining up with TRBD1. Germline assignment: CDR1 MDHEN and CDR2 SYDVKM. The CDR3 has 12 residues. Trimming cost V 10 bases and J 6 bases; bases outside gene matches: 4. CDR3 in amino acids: CATGQGPNTIYF. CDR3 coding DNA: TGTGCCACCGGACAGGGGCCAAACACCATATATTTT.

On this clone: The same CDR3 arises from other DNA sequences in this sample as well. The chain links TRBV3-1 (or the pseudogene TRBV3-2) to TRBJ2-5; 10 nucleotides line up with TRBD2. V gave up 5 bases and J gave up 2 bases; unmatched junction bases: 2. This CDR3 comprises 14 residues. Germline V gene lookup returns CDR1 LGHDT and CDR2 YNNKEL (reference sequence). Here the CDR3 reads CASSLTSGQETQYF. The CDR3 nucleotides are TGTGCCAGCAGCTTGACTAGCGGGCAAGAGACCCAGTACTTC.

The chain's CDR3 is CATAPDSYNEQFF. Here the CDR3 DNA reads TGTGCCACCGCGCCCGACTCCTACAATGAGCAGTTCTTC. V is TRBV6-4 and J is TRBJ2-1; no definite D call. This CDR3 is 13 amino acids long. Per the germline V gene, CDR1 is MRHNA and CDR2 is SNTAGT. The V end lost 10 bases, the J end lost 0 bases, and 10 bases lay between the germline ends.

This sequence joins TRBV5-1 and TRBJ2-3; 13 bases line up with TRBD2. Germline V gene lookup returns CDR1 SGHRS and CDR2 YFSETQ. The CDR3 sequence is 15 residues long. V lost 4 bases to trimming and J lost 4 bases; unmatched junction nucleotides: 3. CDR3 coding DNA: TGCGCCAGCAGCGGAACTAGCGGGAGGGCAGATACGCAGTATTTT. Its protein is CASSGTSGRADTQYF.

The CDR3 region is CASSMGRHLTGANVLTF. DNA of the CDR3: TGTGCCAGTAGTATGGGGAGGCACCTAACTGGGGCCAACGTCCTGACTTTC. This chain links TRBV19 with TRBJ2-6, with D possibly being TRBD2 (6 bases). Trimming shortened V by 3 bases and J by 2 bases, and 14 bases separated the two germline ends. This CDR3 is built from 17 residues. The germline V gene encodes CDR1 LNHDA and CDR2 SQIVND (reference sequence).

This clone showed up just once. This CDR3 is CASSYIGTGIRETQYF. CDR3 DNA sequence: TGTGCCAGCAGTTACATCGGGACAGGGATCAGGGAGACCCAGTACTTC. V is TRBV6-5 and J is TRBJ2-5; 9 nucleotides align to TRBD1. J gave up 5 bases and V 2 bases, and 9 bases lay outside the gene matches. From germline, CDR1 is MNHEY and CDR2 SVGAGI. This CDR3 spans 16 amino acids.

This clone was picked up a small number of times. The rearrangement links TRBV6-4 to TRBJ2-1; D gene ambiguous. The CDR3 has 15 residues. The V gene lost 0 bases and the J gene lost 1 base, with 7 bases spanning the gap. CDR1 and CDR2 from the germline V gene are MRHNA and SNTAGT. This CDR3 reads CASSDSADSYNEQFF. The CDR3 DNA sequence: TGTGCCAGCAGTGACTCGGCCGATTCCTACAATGAGCAGTTCTTC.

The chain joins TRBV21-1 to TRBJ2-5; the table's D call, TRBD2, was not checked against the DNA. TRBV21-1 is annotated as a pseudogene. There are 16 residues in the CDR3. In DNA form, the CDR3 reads TGTGCCAGCAGCAAAGCTACTAGCGGGAGAAATGAGACCCAGTACTTC. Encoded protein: CASSKATSGRNETQYF.